This is a list of T cell receptor beta chains from one sample in a study of read filtering for tumor transcriptome and immune sequencing. TCRdb re-analysed the reads in MiXCR, keeping a single row per CDR3 protein. The sample yields 75,000 to 90,000 distinct CDR3 sequences, 12% seen once. The sequenced sample consisted of a population of CD138-negative cells sorted from bone marrow. The receptors shown here come from a donor aged 40 or older with multiple myeloma. Both conserved end residues are trimmed from each CDR3. The order of the fields is D gene, J gene, V gene, CDR3 protein. A D gene is named only where the DNA matches it firmly.

d_call: NA; j_call: TRBJ2-2; v_call: TRBV21-1; cdr3_aa: ASGKAAWEKTTGELF
d_call: TRBD2; j_call: TRBJ2-1; v_call: TRBV5-1; cdr3_aa: ASSLTGLAADEQF
d_call: TRBD1; j_call: TRBJ2-6; v_call: TRBV6-6; cdr3_aa: ASSHRQGNSGANVLT
d_call: TRBD1; j_call: TRBJ1-5; v_call: TRBV20-1; cdr3_aa: SARGRDRDLSNQPQH
d_call: NA; j_call: TRBJ2-2; v_call: TRBV18; cdr3_aa: ASSPAYPNTGELF
d_call: TRBD2; j_call: TRBJ2-1; v_call: TRBV20-1; cdr3_aa: SALGLADNHNEQF
d_call: NA; j_call: TRBJ1-5; v_call: TRBV12-3/TRBV12-4; cdr3_aa: ASSLVSGGQPQH
d_call: TRBD1; j_call: TRBJ2-6; v_call: TRBV14; cdr3_aa: ASSRGTGEFSGANVLT
d_call: TRBD2; j_call: TRBJ2-1; v_call: TRBV12-3/TRBV12-4; cdr3_aa: ASSLWLAGVNEQF
d_call: NA; j_call: TRBJ2-1; v_call: TRBV28; cdr3_aa: ASSEPSYNEQF
d_call: NA; j_call: TRBJ2-7; v_call: TRBV6-5; cdr3_aa: ASSSPTRSLYEQY
d_call: NA; j_call: TRBJ1-2; v_call: TRBV20-1; cdr3_aa: SARDEGFYGYT
d_call: NA; j_call: TRBJ1-4; v_call: TRBV7-9; cdr3_aa: ASSLIAGNEKLF
d_call: TRBD1; j_call: TRBJ1-1; v_call: TRBV12-3/TRBV12-4; cdr3_aa: ASSFGTGATEAF
d_call: TRBD2; j_call: TRBJ2-1; v_call: TRBV2; cdr3_aa: ASSEGGRAKGEQF
d_call: NA; j_call: TRBJ2-3; v_call: TRBV6-2/TRBV6-3; cdr3_aa: ASAWTDTQY
d_call: NA; j_call: TRBJ1-1; v_call: TRBV4-2; cdr3_aa: ASSQEGSVTEAF
d_call: TRBD2; j_call: TRBJ2-1; v_call: TRBV5-1; cdr3_aa: ASSLQPSGSLGNEQF
d_call: TRBD1; j_call: TRBJ2-1; v_call: TRBV11-2; cdr3_aa: ASSSFRGLNNEQF
d_call: TRBD2; j_call: TRBJ2-7; v_call: TRBV20-1; cdr3_aa: SAPSGLPSYEQY
d_call: NA; j_call: TRBJ2-7; v_call: TRBV28; cdr3_aa: ASSLGLAYEQY
d_call: NA; j_call: TRBJ2-7; v_call: TRBV5-5; cdr3_aa: ASSEGQGYRKQY
d_call: TRBD2; j_call: TRBJ2-3; v_call: TRBV20-1; cdr3_aa: SARGVTSGRAPDTQY
d_call: NA; j_call: TRBJ1-1; v_call: TRBV20-1; cdr3_aa: SGLQEHTEAF
d_call: NA; j_call: TRBJ1-1; v_call: TRBV29-1; cdr3_aa: SVEDLYGRTEAF
d_call: NA; j_call: TRBJ2-1; v_call: TRBV28; cdr3_aa: ASGMSPVYNEQF
d_call: TRBD1; j_call: TRBJ2-7; v_call: TRBV29-1; cdr3_aa: SAEGQGALGQY
d_call: TRBD1; j_call: TRBJ1-2; v_call: TRBV5-1; cdr3_aa: ASSLGQEGYT
d_call: TRBD1; j_call: TRBJ1-5; v_call: TRBV19; cdr3_aa: ASSIGQGNQPQH
d_call: TRBD2; j_call: TRBJ2-3; v_call: TRBV5-1; cdr3_aa: ASSLARSSGSPDTQY
d_call: TRBD1; j_call: TRBJ2-7; v_call: TRBV5-1; cdr3_aa: ASSPVGQAAYEQY
d_call: NA; j_call: TRBJ1-4; v_call: TRBV19; cdr3_aa: ASSITGGERLF
d_call: NA; j_call: TRBJ2-5; v_call: TRBV5-6; cdr3_aa: ASSLYGQETQY
d_call: NA; j_call: TRBJ2-1; v_call: TRBV6-1; cdr3_aa: ASSPLYNEQF
d_call: NA; j_call: TRBJ2-6; v_call: TRBV2; cdr3_aa: ASSDVLSSGANVLT
d_call: NA; j_call: TRBJ1-1; v_call: TRBV5-1; cdr3_aa: ASSLVDPGTEAF
d_call: NA; j_call: TRBJ2-3; v_call: TRBV7-9; cdr3_aa: ASSDQGAWTDTQY
d_call: TRBD2; j_call: TRBJ2-1; v_call: TRBV19; cdr3_aa: ASSTGTSGRVSEQF
d_call: NA; j_call: TRBJ2-3; v_call: TRBV2; cdr3_aa: ASSVEAPASTDTQY
d_call: TRBD2; j_call: TRBJ2-1; v_call: TRBV29-1; cdr3_aa: SAGLAGDYEQF
d_call: NA; j_call: TRBJ2-5; v_call: TRBV5-1; cdr3_aa: ASSEAGPQETQY